A selection of T cell receptor beta chains follows, all from one sample in a study of T cell responses to AZD1222 COVID-19 vaccine. Sequenced by immunoSEQ multiplex PCR; TCRdb stores in-frame clones only, minus some. In the table there are about 120,000 clones, 80% to 90% of which are singletons. The sequences come from peripheral blood, collected on day 0 of AZD1222 vaccination. The receptors shown here come from an adult in good health. Both conserved end residues are part of each CDR3. The order of the fields is D gene, J gene, V gene, CDR3 length, clone size, CDR3 DNA, CDR3 protein. The D gene is left open where the match is weak. A clone size is listed for some rows: how often the clone was seen (once, few, many), or a class if it is expanded.

>TRBD1|TRBJ2-1|TRBV3-1/TRBV3-2|15|-
TGTGCCAGCAGCCCTGGACAGGTCTCCTACAATGAGCAGTTCTTC
CASSPGQVSYNEQFF
>TRBD2|TRBJ2-7|TRBV7-2|14|-
TGTGCCAGCAGCTTAGGCGGGAGCCCCTACGAGCAGTACTTC
CASSLGGSPYEQYF
>-|TRBJ2-7|TRBV29-1|12|-
TGCAGCGTTGAGGGTCACTCCTACGAGCAGTACTTC
CSVEGHSYEQYF
>-|TRBJ2-2|TRBV10-3|16|-
TGTGCCATCAGGGGACCACGGGGGATGAACACCGGGGAGCTGTTTTTT
CAIRGPRGMNTGELFF
>TRBD2|TRBJ2-1|TRBV6-5|14|-
TGTGCCAGCAAAAGAGGGACTAGCATCAATGAGCAGTTCTTC
CASKRGTSINEQFF
>-|TRBJ1-1|TRBV10-3|15|-
TGTGCCATCAGTGAGTCGATGGGGGGTGAAACTGAAGCTTTCTTT
CAISESMGGETEAFF
>-|TRBJ1-2|TRBV6-2/TRBV6-3|17|-
TGTGCCAGCAGTTATATTGCACCCAGGGGAAAAATTCATGGCTACACCTTC
CASSYIAPRGKIHGYTF
>TRBD1|TRBJ1-2|TRBV9|14|-
TGTGCCAGCAGCGGGGGACAGTCTTTATATGGCTACACCTTC
CASSGGQSLYGYTF
>-|TRBJ2-5|TRBV10-2|14|once
TGCGCCAGCAGTGAGGTGGGCGGGGAAGAGACCCAGTACTTC
CASSEVGGEETQYF
>-|TRBJ2-5|TRBV3-1/TRBV3-2|12|-
TGTGCCAGCAGCCGCGAACGGGAACCGCGGTACTTC
CASSREREPRYF
>TRBD1|TRBJ1-1|TRBV7-2|17|-
TGTGCCAGCAGCACCCGAGCGACAGGGTGGGGGAACACTGAAGCTTTCTTT
CASSTRATGWGNTEAFF
>TRBD2|TRBJ2-5|TRBV6-5|14|few
TGTGCCAGCAGAGCGGGACTTGCTAGTAAGGCCCAGTACTTC
CASRAGLASKAQYF
>TRBD1|TRBJ1-1|TRBV3-1/TRBV3-2|11|-
TGTGCCAGCAGCCAGCAGGGGGCTTCTTTCTTT
CASSQQGASFF
>-|TRBJ2-2|TRBV7-2|16|-
TGTGCCAGCAGCTTCGGTTGGGGGGCGAACACCGGGGAGCTGTTTTTT
CASSFGWGANTGELFF
>-|TRBJ1-1|TRBV18|14|-
TGTGCCAGCTCACCACCGAGTGTAGACACTGAAGCTTTCTTT
CASSPPSVDTEAFF
>TRBD1|TRBJ1-2|TRBV7-9|15|-
TGTGCCAGCAGCTCCCCCCGACAGGGACACTATGGCTACACCTTC
CASSSPRQGHYGYTF
>-|TRBJ1-2|TRBV30|16|few
TGTGCCTGGAGTACCCCCCGGGACGCCGGTCACTTTGGCTACACCTTC
CAWSTPRDAGHFGYTF
>-|TRBJ1-2|TRBV27|13|-
TGTGCCAGCAGTACAGGGACCGTCGATGGCTACACCTTC
CASSTGTVDGYTF
>-|TRBJ2-2|TRBV2|13|-
TGTGCCAGCAGTGAACGAGGAGCCGGGGAGCTGTTTTTT
CASSERGAGELFF
>-|TRBJ1-1|TRBV4-1|16|-
TGCGCCAGCAGCCAAGTTTCACAGGGTCGGAACACTGAAGCTTTCTTT
CASSQVSQGRNTEAFF